The rows below give T cell receptor beta chains drawn from one sample of a study of T-cell reconstitution after alpha-beta-depleted transplantation in children. TCRdb processed the PCR reads anew with MiXCR; each CDR3 protein has one entry. The sample contains around 490,000 distinct CDR3 sequences, about an eighth of which appear only once. Specimen: PBMCs, mostly from graft donor cells, collected 180 days after TCRalphabeta/CD19-depleted stem cell transplant. These receptors were obtained from a female patient aged 2-9 years who had a stem cell transplant for aplastic anemia, so the T cells may come from the graft donor. Both conserved end residues are trimmed from each CDR3.

v_call cdr3_aa
TRBV5-1 ASSRTVGADTQY
TRBV13 ASSLADRGDEQF
TRBV12-3/TRBV12-4 ASRTDTSYSTDTQY
TRBV14 ASSQDNGRGSPLH
TRBV24-1 ATSDLQEGAGVRGEQF
TRBV29-1 SVEGWTSHKTQY
TRBV29-1 SVVGTNTEAF
TRBV27 ASSFIPGRLGTDTQY
TRBV25-1 ASSAGAGYT
TRBV9 ASSPGLGKSTGELF
TRBV5-1 ASSNGLAFDNEQF
TRBV5-1 ASSPDSRDTQY
TRBV28 ASSSVTTLGNTEAF
TRBV20-1 SAPKATGGGETQY
TRBV20-1 SAPGGTGNSPLH
TRBV7-2 ASSLTDRRLGPQH
TRBV12-3/TRBV12-4 ASRVTGGVKEKLF
TRBV7-2 ASSGRRGGNTIY
TRBV20-1 SAIGLAGGTDTQY
TRBV14 ASSQVPSGFPSGANVLT
TRBV12-3/TRBV12-4 ASRPGTGDRSNQPQH
TRBV7-9 ASSLAHLAGGGETQY
TRBV20-1 SAATDSYEQY
TRBV28 ASSFKAGGPYEQY
TRBV7-2 ASSLSYHANTGELF
TRBV3-1 ASPGLAGGETQY
TRBV29-1 SVEVSLILYTEAF
TRBV19 ASSVPTSRYNEQF
TRBV5-1 ASSLAGTSGIETQY
TRBV5-1 ASSLPDRGAVNTEAF
TRBV5-6 ASSFWTGRSSNQPQH
TRBV28 ASSMGDQPQH
TRBV7-9 ASSLGGGASKNIQY
TRBV6-1 AGGGRNDPSTDTQY
TRBV4-2 ASSQGTSYNEQF
TRBV12-1 ASSYRLSYEQY
TRBV9 ASSTWGRGDTGELF
TRBV2 ASSVVSGQGRIRAKNIQY
TRBV12-3/TRBV12-4 ASREVRTSGRATGELF
TRBV5-5 ASSIDPGLALYNEQF
TRBV11-3 ASSLDSGTGNNEQF
TRBV7-3 ASSLNPGSYNEQF
TRBV12-3/TRBV12-4 ASGGLAEAF
TRBV20-1 SASRDRDNQPQH
TRBV4-1 ASMTGGGDTQY
TRBV29-1 SVATRNTGELF
TRBV7-9 ASSPTSGPPNEQY
TRBV6-2/TRBV6-3 ASSYSREGYT
TRBV12-3/TRBV12-4 ASSLQESTDTQY
TRBV4-3 ASSQDERLSSYNEQF
TRBV20-1 SARPYSTGESNEQF
TRBV4-2 ASSQGQGAISEQY
TRBV19 ASSIWTGGSYNEQF
TRBV28 ASSRINRGHYGYT
TRBV28 ASCRTNSADTQY